This TCR beta chain comes out of a study of blood T cell repertoires in COVID-19. Trimming stripped 0 bases from V and 1 base from J, with 9 bases between. The CDR3 has 15 residues. Looked up from germline, CDR1 is LGHDT and CDR2 is YNNKEL (reference sequence). Repertoires were generated with immunoSEQ multiplex PCR, while TCRdb's copy carries only in-frame clones and drops some. Of about 270,000 clones listed, 82% are singletons. This TCR was sampled from a woman under 30 with acute or convalescent COVID-19. The chain carries TRBV3-1 (or the pseudogene TRBV3-2) and TRBJ2-5; D uncertain. The sample consisted of peripheral blood. CDR3 region: CASSQETHPQETQYF. The DNA for the CDR3 is TGTGCCAGCAGCCAAGAAACTCATCCCCAAGAGACCCAGTACTTC.